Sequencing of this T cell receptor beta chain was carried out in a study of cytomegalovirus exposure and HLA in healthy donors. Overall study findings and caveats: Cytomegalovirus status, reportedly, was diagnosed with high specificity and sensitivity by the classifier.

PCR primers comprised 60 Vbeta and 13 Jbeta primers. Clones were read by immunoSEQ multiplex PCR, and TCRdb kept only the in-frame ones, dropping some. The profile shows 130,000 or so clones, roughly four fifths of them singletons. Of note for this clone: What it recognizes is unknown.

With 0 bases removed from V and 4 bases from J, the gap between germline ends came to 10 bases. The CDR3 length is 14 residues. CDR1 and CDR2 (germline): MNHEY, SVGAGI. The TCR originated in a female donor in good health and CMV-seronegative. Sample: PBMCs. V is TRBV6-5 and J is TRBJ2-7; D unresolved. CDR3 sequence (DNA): TGTGCCAGCAGTTACTCCCCGGGTCTGTACGAGCAGTACTTC. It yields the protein CASSYSPGLYEQYF.